These 8 T cell receptor beta chains were all obtained from the same sample, sequenced in a study of blood T cell repertoires in COVID-19. TCRdb's table, derived via immunoSEQ multiplex PCR, lists solely in-frame clones and lacks some. Here the sample spans tens of thousands of clones, about 88% being singletons. Specimen: peripheral blood. These TCRs come from a man between 65 and 79 years old with acute or convalescent COVID-19.

In DNA form, the CDR3 reads TGCGCCAGCAGCTATCGGACAGGGCCCCAAGAGACCCAGTACTTC. It translates to CASSYRTGPQETQYF. The chain is built from TRBV5-1 and TRBJ2-5; TRBD1 matches 8 bases. This CDR3 has 15 residues. Trimming removed 3 bases from V and 1 base from J; junction bases left unmatched: 5. Per germline, CDR1 SGHRS and CDR2 YFSETQ.

J is TRBJ1-2 and V is TRBV2, with 12 bases aligning to TRBD1. J gave up 13 bases and V 6 bases, and 12 bases lay outside the gene matches. CDR3 length equals 14 residues. Germline CDR1 and CDR2: SNHLY and FYNNEI. CDR3 amino acids: CASRASGTGGAITF. CDR3 nucleotides: TGTGCCAGCAGGGCCTCCGGGACAGGGGGCGCGATCACCTTC.

The chain has TRBV10-2 and TRBJ1-1, with D perhaps matching TRBD1 (5 bases). Deletions cut 2 bases from V and 4 bases from J, with 5 bases between. The V gene's germline CDR1 is WSHSY and CDR2 SAAADI. The CDR3 totals 12 residues. CDR3 coding DNA: TGCGCCAGCAGTGAGAGGGGCACTGAAGCTTTCTTT. It is translated as CASSERGTEAFF.

CDR3 sequence: CASRSTGGGTEAFF. CDR3 in DNA: TGTGCCAGCCGGTCAACAGGGGGCGGCACTGAAGCTTTCTTT. V is TRBV27 and J is TRBJ1-1, with 9 bases that match TRBD1. V dropped 8 bases and J dropped 4; count of bases not matched to a gene: 8. This CDR3 region has 14 residues. Germline assignment: CDR1 MNHEY and CDR2 SMNVEV (reference sequence).

The chain combines TRBV7-9 with TRBJ1-4, with a tentative D call TRBD1 (5 bases). Trimming cost V 2 bases and J 5 bases, with 9 bases left between them. Germline CDR1 is SEHNR and CDR2 is FQNEAQ (reference sequence). The CDR3 is 14 residues long. CDR3 residues: CASSLSRANEKLFF. The CDR3 nucleotides are TGTGCCAGCAGCTTATCCAGGGCGAATGAAAAACTGTTTTTT. Using reference TRBV7-9 and TRBJ1-4 for the parts outside the CDR3, the full variable domain is DTGVSQNPRHKITKRGQNVTFRCDPISEHNRLYWYRQTLGQGPEFLTYFQNEAQLEKSRLLSDRFSAERPKGSFSTLEIQRTEQGDSAMYLCASSLSRANEKLFFGSGTQLSVL.

The chain links TRBV28 to TRBJ1-2; D gene uncertain. The CDR3 runs to 12 residues. With 7 bases removed from V and 7 bases from J, the gap between germline ends came to 13 bases. CDR1 is MDHEN and CDR2 is SYDVKM in the germline V gene. The CDR3 here is CASTKVAGGYTF. The CDR3 DNA reads as TGTGCCAGCACGAAGGTTGCGGGTGGCTACACCTTC.

V is TRBV7-8 and J is TRBJ1-6; maybe TRBD1 (6 bases). CDR1 and CDR2 (germline): SGHVS, FQNEAQ. V gave up 5 bases and J gave up 9 bases, with 20 bases separating them. This CDR3 comprises 16 residues. The CDR3 protein is CASSLPPWGGGSPLHF. The CDR3 coding sequence is TGTGCCAGCAGCCTACCCCCGTGGGGGGGCGGTTCACCCCTCCACTTT.

This chain joins TRBV2 and TRBJ2-3; 7 bases agree with TRBD1. Germline values: CDR1 SNHLY, CDR2 FYNNEI. This CDR3 contains 15 residues. Losses at the gene ends were 7 bases for V and 0 bases for J; bases not matched to a gene: 7. This CDR3 reads CASTGTATSTDTQYF. CDR3 DNA sequence: TGTGCCAGCACAGGGACAGCCACTAGCACAGATACGCAGTATTTT.